A single sample is the source of the 20 T cell receptor beta chains below, sequenced in a study of OX40 agonist ivuxolimab in advanced cancers. This table comes from immunoSEQ multiplex PCR, and its TCRdb copy is limited to in-frame clones, with some not included. The sample includes 80,000 to 100,000 clones, roughly 88% seen only once; the top ten take 0.33%. The source was CD4+ or CD8+ T cells sorted from blood, collected in a trial of the OX40 agonist ivuxolimab. The receptors were sampled from an adult with an advanced solid tumor such as melanoma, head and neck, liver or kidney cancer.

The V call is TRBV5-4, the J call TRBJ1-4; 7 bases are a match to TRBD1. Unmatched junction bases numbered 10, after V lost 3 bases and J lost 5 bases. Germline V gene sequence: CDR1 SGHNT, CDR2 YYREEE (reference sequence). CDR3 length: 16 amino acids. For the CDR3, the DNA is TGTGCCAGCAGCTCAGGGGGGGGAAGGTCGAATGAAAAACTGTTTTTT. Protein: CASSSGGGRSNEKLFF.

The genes are TRBV28 and TRBJ2-3; D possibly corresponds to TRBD2 (6 bases). Germline V lookup: CDR1 MDHEN, CDR2 SYDVKM. The CDR3 runs 14 residues. V was pared by 3 bases and J by 2 bases, with 9 bases between. The CDR3 region has the DNA TGTGCCAGCAGTTTTGGCGGGGTCACAGATACGCAGTATTTT. It encodes CASSFGGVTDTQYF.

The J gene is TRBJ1-2, the V gene TRBV11-1; 9 bases agree with TRBD1. CDR1 SGHAT and CDR2 FQDESV come from the germline V gene (reference sequence). V shed 5 bases, J shed 4 bases, and the junction held 2 bases outside the gene matches. CDR3 length: 13 amino acids. CDR3 DNA: TGTGCCAGCAGCGCACAGGGGGCCTATGGCTACACCTTC. Amino acids: CASSAQGAYGYTF.

The rearrangement joins TRBV7-2 to TRBJ2-3, with TRBD2 as a possible D gene (5 bases). V was shortened by 2 bases and J by 4 bases, with 10 bases between the two germline ends. This CDR3 is built from 14 residues. From germline, CDR1 is SGHTA and CDR2 FQGNSA. CDR3 in amino acids: CASSLMGASDTQYF. The DNA of the CDR3 is TGTGCCAGCAGCTTAATGGGAGCATCAGATACGCAGTATTTT.

The rearrangement links TRBV4-3 to TRBJ2-1; D perhaps matches TRBD1 (5 bases). This CDR3 region has 15 residues. Trimming took 0 bases from V and 6 from J, leaving 12 bases between them. Germline CDR1 LGHNA, CDR2 YSLEER. CDR3 DNA sequence: TGCGCCAGCAGCCAAGATAGATCTCAGGGCAATGAGCAGTTCTTC. Translated: CASSQDRSQGNEQFF.

Points on this clone: Additional DNA sequences in this sample encode the identical CDR3. The V gene is TRBV28, the J gene TRBJ1-5; D uncertain. The CDR3 length is 15 residues. Between the trimmed V and J ends, which lost 4 bases and 2 bases, there was a span of 12 bases. The germline V gene has CDR1 MDHEN and CDR2 SYDVKM. CDR3 DNA: TGTGCCAGCAGTTCCCCCGCGGGTGGCAATCAGCCCCAGCATTTT. Translated: CASSSPAGGNQPQHF.

CDR3 protein: CASSLMKGQGISSEAFF. The CDR3 region has the DNA TGTGCCAGCAGCTTAATGAAAGGACAGGGCATTAGTTCTGAAGCTTTCTTT. The chain is built from TRBV7-6 and TRBJ1-1; 8 nucleotides match TRBD1. CDR3 length equals 17 residues. Germline V gives CDR1 SGHVS, CDR2 FNYEAQ. V trimming: 2 bases; J trimming: 6 bases; junction bases outside the gene matches: 14.

The chain carries TRBV4-2 and TRBJ2-1, with 9 nucleotides matching TRBD1. Germline V lookup: CDR1 LGHNA, CDR2 YNFKEQ. Trimming removed 0 bases from V and 4 bases from J; junction bases left unmatched: 4. The CDR3 spans 16 residues. The CDR3 bases are TGTGCCAGCAGCCAAGATAACAGGGGGCGGTACAATGAGCAGTTCTTC. Translating gives CASSQDNRGRYNEQFF.

The V gene is TRBV7-9, the J gene TRBJ2-7, with D possibly TRBD1 on 5 matching bases. V gave up 1 base and J gave up 6 bases, with 16 bases separating them. In germline, CDR1 is SEHNR, CDR2 FQNEAQ (reference sequence). CDR3 size: 15 residues. The DNA of the CDR3 is TGTGCCAGCAGCTTAGGTGTCAGGGCGCAGCCCGAGCAGTACTTC. Protein: CASSLGVRAQPEQYF. The full variable domain, its missing parts supplied by reference TRBV7-9 and TRBJ2-7, is DTGVSQNPRHKITKRGQNVTFRCDPISEHNRLYWYRQTLGQGPEFLTYFQNEAQLEKSRLLSDRFSAERPKGSFSTLEIQRTEQGDSAMYLCASSLGVRAQPEQYFGPGTRLTVT.

This clone was found once. The chain is built from TRBV5-1 and TRBJ2-4; no clear D gene. The germline V gene encodes CDR1 SGHRS and CDR2 YFSETQ. Trimming removed 0 bases at V and 0 bases at J, with 10 bases between. The length of the CDR3 is 16 residues. CDR3 bases: TGCGCCAGCAGCTTGGATGGATCCCTAGCCAAAAACATTCAGTACTTC. Translated, it gives CASSLDGSLAKNIQYF.

The rearrangement joins TRBV4-2 to TRBJ2-3; D might be TRBD2 (6 bases). V shed 4 bases and J shed 2 bases, with 13 bases lying between them. The CDR3 length is 15 residues. The germline gives CDR1 LGHNA, CDR2 YNFKEQ. CDR3 loop: CASSRGDQDTDTQYF. In nucleotides, the CDR3 is TGTGCCAGCAGCCGCGGGGACCAAGACACAGATACGCAGTATTTT.

The chain recombines TRBV29-1 with TRBJ2-7, with 16 bases aligning to TRBD2. Germline-derived CDR1 and CDR2 are SQVTM and ANQGSEA. Unmatched junction bases numbered 3, after V lost 4 bases and J lost 0 bases. The CDR3 covers 16 residues. DNA for the CDR3: TGCAGCGTTGGGGGACTAGCGGGAGGGTCCTCCTACGAGCAGTACTTC. Residues: CSVGGLAGGSSYEQYF.

The chain carries TRBV7-2 and TRBJ1-5; D is possibly TRBD1 (6 bases). This CDR3 is built from 15 residues. V was trimmed by 5 bases and J by 1 base, leaving 12 bases between them. Looked up from germline, CDR1 is SGHTA and CDR2 is FQGNSA. CDR3 in DNA: TGTGCCAGCAGCGTCAGGGGAGGGAGCAATCAGCCCCAGCATTTT. This encodes CASSVRGGSNQPQHF.

The chain employs TRBV6-5 and TRBJ1-1; 7 bases are shared with TRBD1. V lost 2 bases and J lost 5; bases outside the gene matches: 5. The CDR3 has 14 amino acids. Germline lookup yields CDR1 MNHEY and CDR2 SVGAGI. This chain's CDR3 is CASSYRRGETEAFF. For the CDR3, the DNA is TGTGCCAGCAGTTACCGCAGGGGGGAGACTGAAGCTTTCTTT.

This chain joins TRBV27 and TRBJ2-7; 10 bases match TRBD1. This CDR3 contains 14 residues. Germline CDR1 is MNHEY and CDR2 is SMNVEV (reference sequence). Germline trimming cut 5 bases from V and 3 bases from J; bases unmatched to any gene: 4. CDR3 DNA: TGTGCCAGCAGTCGGACAGGGGGGAACTACGAGCAGTACTTC. It translates to CASSRTGGNYEQYF.

The genes are TRBV6-1 and TRBJ2-5, with D possibly being TRBD2 (5 bases). The V end was cut by 2 bases, the J end by 5 bases, with 21 bases between. There are 17 residues in the CDR3. In germline, CDR1 is MNHNS, CDR2 SASEGT. The CDR3 sequence: CASSEFLSGSRGETQYF. Here the CDR3 DNA reads TGTGCCAGCAGTGAATTTTTGAGCGGATCCAGAGGGGAGACCCAGTACTTC.

This chain links TRBV25-1 with TRBJ2-3; 10 bases fit TRBD2. J lost 7 bases, V lost 4 bases, and 8 bases had no gene match. Looked up from germline, CDR1 is MGHDK and CDR2 is SYGVNS. This CDR3 is 15 amino acids long. The CDR3 nucleotides read TGTGCCAGCAGTGTTCCTAGCGGGAGTACGCATACGCAGTATTTT. Translated: CASSVPSGSTHTQYF. Together with reference TRBV25-1 and TRBJ2-3, the CDR3 gives the full variable domain: EADIYQTPRYLVIGTGKKITLECSQTMGHDKMYWYQQDPGMELHLIHYSYGVNSTEKGDLSSESTVSRIRTEHFPLTLESARPSHTSQYLCASSVPSGSTHTQYFGPGTRLTVL.

V usage is TRBV7-9 and J usage is TRBJ1-2; D remains unclear. Germline CDR1 SEHNR, CDR2 FQNEAQ (reference sequence). Trimming removed 1 base from V and 0 bases from J, with 15 bases in between. The CDR3 is made up of 17 amino acids. The CDR3: CASSLVGRTLANYGYTF. The CDR3 nucleotides read TGTGCCAGCAGCTTAGTTGGCAGGACCTTAGCTAACTATGGCTACACCTTC.

The chain joins TRBV19 to TRBJ2-3, with 8 bases identical to TRBD1. There are 16 residues in the CDR3. Germline lookup yields CDR1 LNHDA and CDR2 SQIVND (reference sequence). The V segment lost 3 bases and the J segment 5 bases; nucleotides outside the gene matches: 10. The CDR3 region has the DNA TGTGCCAGTAGTATCCAGCAGGGGGCGCTTAAAGATACGCAGTATTTT. This sequence encodes CASSIQQGALKDTQYF.

The chain combines TRBV27 with TRBJ2-5; D is possibly TRBD1 (6 bases). Between the trimmed V and J ends, which lost 3 bases and 2 bases, there was a span of 16 bases. Germline CDR1 reads MNHEY; CDR2 reads SMNVEV (reference sequence). The CDR3 runs to 16 residues. The CDR3 coding sequence is TGTGCCAGCAGTTTTGGTGGCAGGGGCTTACAAGAGACCCAGTACTTC. Protein sequence: CASSFGGRGLQETQYF.